These 10 T cell receptor beta chains were all obtained from the same sample, sequenced in a study of vaccination and CD4 T cells after COVID-19. TCRdb reanalysed the PCR reads using MiXCR and keeps one entry per CDR3 protein. The sample holds about 15,000 distinct CDR3 sequences, approximately 71% seen once. The sequenced sample was CD4+ T cells from blood, obtained after SARS-CoV-2 vaccination. The receptors were gathered from a human donor who had recovered from COVID-19.

This clonotype was observed a few times. The chain carries TRBV6-1 and TRBJ2-5, with TRBD1 identical over 8 bases. The V gene end was trimmed by 5 bases and the J gene end by 4 bases; junction bases not matched to a gene: 9. This CDR3 comprises 15 residues. CDR1 and CDR2 (germline): MNHNS, SASEGT. The CDR3 sequence: CASSTGQGRRETQYF. The CDR3 DNA sequence: TGTGCCAGCAGTACAGGACAGGGTAGGAGAGAGACCCAGTACTTC.

In DNA, the CDR3 is TGTGCCAGCAGCTTAGAGCTCGGGGTTTATAGGCAGTATTTT. Its protein is CASSLELGVYRQYF. This chain joins TRBV11-2 and TRBJ2-3; tentative D call: TRBD2 (5 bases). V was cut by 0 bases and J by 11 bases, with 15 bases left in between. The CDR3 spans 14 residues. Germline values: CDR1 SGHAT, CDR2 FQNNGV.

This chain joins TRBV6-5 and TRBJ2-7; D is unresolved. Germline V lookup: CDR1 MNHEY, CDR2 SVGAGI. The V end lost 4 bases, the J end lost 0 bases, and 10 bases lay between the germline ends. The CDR3 has 14 residues. The CDR3 DNA reads TGTGCCAGCAGTTTTTCCCGGAGCTCCTACGAGCAGTACTTC. Protein: CASSFSRSSYEQYF.

The CDR3 here is CASSLSGVGGRDTDTQYF. CDR3 bases: TGTGCCAGCAGTTTATCCGGGGTAGGAGGTCGAGACACAGATACGCAGTATTTT. The rearrangement links TRBV27 to TRBJ2-3; tentative D call: TRBD2 (5 bases). The CDR3 extends over 18 amino acids. The V gene lost 0 bases and the J gene lost 2 bases, with 18 bases spanning the gap. Germline V gene lookup returns CDR1 MNHEY and CDR2 SMNVEV (reference sequence).

This clonotype was seen only once. V and J are TRBV20-1 and TRBJ2-1; 10 positions match TRBD2. V trimming: 5 bases; J trimming: 6 bases; junction bases outside the gene matches: 4. This CDR3 is 13 amino acids long. Germline CDR1 reads DFQATT; CDR2 reads SNEGSKA (reference sequence). CDR3 region: CSAPSGRGNEQFF. The CDR3 bases are TGCAGTGCTCCTAGCGGGAGAGGCAATGAGCAGTTCTTC.

Regarding this clonotype: Germline is not matched at one junction end, which may reflect a read error. The chain uses TRBV7-2 and TRBJ2-3; 9 bases match TRBD2. This CDR3 has 15 residues. Germline V lookup: CDR1 SGHTA, CDR2 FQGNSA. The CDR3 reads CASSLRGGGTDTRYF. In DNA, the CDR3 is TGTGCCAGCAGCTTACGCGGGGGGGGAACAGATACGCGGTATTTT.

To note about this clonotype: The junction does not match germline at one end; this may be a read error. The genes are TRBV24-1 and TRBJ1-5, with D unclear. CDR1 KGHDR and CDR2 SFDVKD come from the germline V gene. There are 14 residues in the CDR3. CDR3 sequence (DNA): TGTGCCACCAGCGATTTGGGGTACAATCAGCCCCAGCATTTT. Translating gives CATSDLGYNQPQHF.

The chain carries TRBV5-4 and TRBJ2-3, with 9 bases that match TRBD1. The CDR3 extends over 16 amino acids. V dropped 6 bases and J dropped 5; count of bases not matched to a gene: 13. Germline-derived CDR1 and CDR2 are SGHNT and YYREEE (reference sequence). The CDR3 DNA sequence: TGTGCCAGCAACCCACAGGGGGCACTAGCAAGAGATACGCAGTATTTT. Its protein is CASNPQGALARDTQYF.

The chain carries TRBV11-2 and TRBJ1-2, with 7 nucleotides matching TRBD1. CDR3 length equals 14 residues. CDR1 SGHAT and CDR2 FQNNGV come from the germline V gene. Germline trimming cut 6 bases from V and 5 bases from J; bases unmatched to any gene: 9. CDR3 residues: CASRRTGQEYGYTF. As DNA, the CDR3 is TGTGCCAGCAGGCGAACCGGACAGGAGTATGGCTACACCTTC.

Only a few counts were recorded for this clonotype. V usage is TRBV20-1 and J usage is TRBJ2-5; 10 bases fit TRBD2. The CDR3 has 14 residues. V gave up 6 bases and J gave up 2 bases; unmatched junction bases: 6. From germline, CDR1 is DFQATT and CDR2 SNEGSKA (reference sequence). In nucleotides, the CDR3 is TGCAGTGCCGTCCTAGCGGGAGTACAAGAGACCCAGTACTTC. Translation: CSAVLAGVQETQYF.